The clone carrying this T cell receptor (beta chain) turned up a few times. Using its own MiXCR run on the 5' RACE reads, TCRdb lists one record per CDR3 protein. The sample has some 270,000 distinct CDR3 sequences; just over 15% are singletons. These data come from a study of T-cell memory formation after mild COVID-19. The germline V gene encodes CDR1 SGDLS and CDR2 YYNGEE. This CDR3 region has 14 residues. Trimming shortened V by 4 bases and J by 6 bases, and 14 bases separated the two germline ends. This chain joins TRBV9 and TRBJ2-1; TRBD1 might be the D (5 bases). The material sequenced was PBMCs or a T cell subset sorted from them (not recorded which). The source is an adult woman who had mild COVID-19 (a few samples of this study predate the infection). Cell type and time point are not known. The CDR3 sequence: CASSPLTAFNEQFF. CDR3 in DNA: TGTGCCAGCAGCCCATTGACAGCTTTCAATGAGCAGTTCTTC.